The present T cell receptor beta chain was sequenced within a study of blood T cell repertoires in COVID-19. At the level of the study: Acute-phase and convalescent COVID-19 samples originated in the United States, Italy and Spain. Sources were T cells, B-cell-depleted T cells, or PBMCs; the material itself was cDNA or gDNA.

Trimming stripped 1 base from V and 0 bases from J, with 18 bases between. There are 18 residues in the CDR3. Germline lookup yields CDR1 LNHNV and CDR2 YYDKDF (reference sequence). Per the authors' pipeline: Scientists estimated how many nucleated cells there were by amplifying reference gene primers. Only in-frame clones appear in the TCRdb table, and some are missing; sequencing was by immunoSEQ multiplex PCR. The DNA was the basis for D and trimming; V, J and clone size are from that table. This repertoire shows more than 100,000 clones, about 89% found once; its top ten account for roughly 18%. This sequence originates from a man in his fifties or sixties with active or convalescent COVID-19. Sequencing was done on a sample of peripheral blood. The gene calls are TRBV15 and TRBJ1-2, with D hard to call. CDR3 nucleotides: TGTGCCACCAGCAGAGGGAGTGGACGCCGGACTCCTAACTATGGCTACACCTTC. This sequence encodes CATSRGSGRRTPNYGYTF.